This T cell receptor beta chain was obtained from a study of blood T cell repertoires in COVID-19. Study-wide background: PBMCs, B-cell-depleted T cells, or T cells provided the cDNA or gDNA that made up the material.

Germline V gene lookup returns CDR1 MNHNS and CDR2 SASEGT. There are 15 residues in the CDR3. Germline trimming cut 1 base from V and 4 bases from J; bases unmatched to any gene: 4. In the source study's methods: Reference gene primer amplification in the assay estimated nucleated cell counts. Sequencing used immunoSEQ multiplex PCR; TCRdb keeps in-frame clones, though not all of them. The V and J calls and clone size were taken over from that table, and D and trimming were inferred from the DNA. The sample contains around 270,000 clones, roughly 84% of which appear only once. The sequenced material came from peripheral blood. This sequence joins TRBV6-1 and TRBJ1-2; 9 positions agree with TRBD1. This clonotype was obtained from a woman in her thirties or forties who had recovered from COVID-19. The CDR3 loop reads CASSEGGQGPYGYTF. CDR3 nucleotides: TGTGCCAGCAGTGAAGGGGGACAGGGCCCCTATGGCTACACCTTC.